This is a list of T cell receptor beta chains from one sample in a study of cytomegalovirus exposure and HLA in healthy donors. TCRdb keeps only in-frame clones here, not all; method: immunoSEQ multiplex PCR. The table records about 280,000 clones, approximately 87% of them present only once. Sequencing was performed on PBMCs. The origin of the receptors is a woman aged 18-35 years in good health and CMV-seronegative. The CDR3 runs from the conserved cysteine through the conserved F or W. Fields, in order: V gene, J gene, CDR3 protein.

TRBV7-2,TRBJ2-7,CASSLGGGGEQYF
TRBV30,TRBJ2-2,CAWRGTGLNTGELFF
TRBV18,TRBJ1-4,CASSYRDNEKLFF
TRBV4-3,TRBJ2-7,CASSQVSGTTDEQYF
TRBV28,TRBJ2-7,CASSGWTGTDEQYF
TRBV6-1,TRBJ2-2,CASSEPRQGNTGELFF
TRBV7-8,TRBJ2-7,CASSLVGLASLYEQYF
TRBV9,TRBJ2-2,CASSVATGRTGELFF
TRBV6-5,TRBJ1-2,CASSRVVSNYGYTF
TRBV10-1,TRBJ2-3,CASSEFGVTDTQYF
TRBV4-1,TRBJ1-4,CASQILGGEKLFF
TRBV28,TRBJ2-7,CASSFDGPYEQYF
TRBV9,TRBJ2-2,CASRRRGTGELFF
TRBV7-2,TRBJ1-5,CASSLEVGRGLDQPQHF
TRBV9,TRBJ1-1,CASSPTGYTEAFF
TRBV7-3,TRBJ2-5,CASSKRWEETQYF
TRBV25-1,TRBJ1-4,CASSENPGTGGNEKLFF
TRBV27,TRBJ1-3,CASSWTGSGNTIYF
TRBV19,TRBJ1-2,CASWTGLYGYTF
TRBV5-1,TRBJ2-2,CASSTRTGELFF
TRBV28,TRBJ2-7,CASSATGETYEQYF
TRBV6-5,TRBJ2-7,CASSYEPTGVPYEQYF
TRBV19,TRBJ2-2,CASSGGETGRTGELFF
TRBV7-9,TRBJ2-7,CASSRNRDGYEQYF
TRBV27,TRBJ2-1,CASRRAGSSYNEQFF
TRBV28,TRBJ1-4,CATEQGVSEKLFF
TRBV28,TRBJ2-7,CASRYTIPGTWSYEQYF
TRBV6-1,TRBJ1-4,CASSEEHSSNEKLFF
TRBV19,TRBJ2-4,CASSIGDKNLNIQYF
TRBV7-8,TRBJ1-2,CASSLRTGTARGYTF
TRBV5-1,TRBJ2-7,CASSLGPGQGIYEQYF
TRBV28,TRBJ2-7,CASSTGREAYEQYF
TRBV18,TRBJ2-7,CASSHGTVYEQYF
TRBV28,TRBJ1-2,CASNGGAGAYGYTF
TRBV4-2,TRBJ2-7,CASSQERGDSDYEQYF
TRBV28,TRBJ2-1,CASRTGGRDDEFF
TRBV19,TRBJ1-2,CASQSRTGQFYGYTF
TRBV27,TRBJ2-3,CASSPGTSGRGDTQYF
TRBV9,TRBJ2-1,CASSVELAVYNEQFF
TRBV10-1,TRBJ2-2,CASSTGGPTGELFF
TRBV6-5,TRBJ2-7,CASRPRGGKYEQYF
TRBV7-9,TRBJ2-1,CASSPLAGESYNEQFF
TRBV27,TRBJ2-5,CASRGREGLFETQYF
TRBV5-1,TRBJ2-5,CASSPPLAGGQETQYF
TRBV6-6,TRBJ1-3,CASSYGGYSGNTIYF
TRBV2,TRBJ2-3,CARASGGTDTQYF
TRBV30,TRBJ1-3,CAWIPGNTIYF
TRBV4-1,TRBJ2-1,CASSPDRGIGNEQFF
TRBV5-6,TRBJ2-7,CASSFRVSSYEQYF
TRBV25-1,TRBJ2-7,CASLANTGAYEQYF
TRBV18,TRBJ2-3,CASSPSGTRGTDTQYF